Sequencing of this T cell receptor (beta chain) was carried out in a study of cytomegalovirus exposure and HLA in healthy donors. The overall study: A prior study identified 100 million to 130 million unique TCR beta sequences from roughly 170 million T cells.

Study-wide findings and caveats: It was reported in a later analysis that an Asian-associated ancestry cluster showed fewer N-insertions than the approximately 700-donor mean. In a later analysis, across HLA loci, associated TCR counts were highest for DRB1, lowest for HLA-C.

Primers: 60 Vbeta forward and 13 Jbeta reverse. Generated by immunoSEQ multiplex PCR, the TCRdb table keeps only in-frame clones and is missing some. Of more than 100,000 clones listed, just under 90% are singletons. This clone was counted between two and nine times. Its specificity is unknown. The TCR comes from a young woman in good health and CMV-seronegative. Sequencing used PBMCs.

This chain's CDR3 is CASTTTLPPYEQYF. DNA of the CDR3: TGTGCCAGCACCACGACACTTCCCCCCTACGAGCAGTACTTC. The chain couples TRBV27 to TRBJ2-7; D is uncertain. CDR1 MNHEY and CDR2 SMNVEV come from the germline V gene (reference sequence). The V end lost 7 bases, the J end lost 2 bases, and 15 bases lay between the germline ends. The CDR3 has 14 amino acids.